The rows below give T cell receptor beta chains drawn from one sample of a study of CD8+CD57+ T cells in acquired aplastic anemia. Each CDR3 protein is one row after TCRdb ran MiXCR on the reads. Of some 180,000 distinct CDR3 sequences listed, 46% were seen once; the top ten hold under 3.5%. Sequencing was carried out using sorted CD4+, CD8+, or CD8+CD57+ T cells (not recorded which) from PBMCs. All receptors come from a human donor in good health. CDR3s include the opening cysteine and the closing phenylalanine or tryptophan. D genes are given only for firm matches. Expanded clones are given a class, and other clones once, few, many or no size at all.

CASSNDPTPTYEQYF,TGTGCCAGTAGTAACGACCCGACACCAACCTACGAGCAGTACTTC,TRBJ2-7,-,TRBV19,many
CASSFGGRAYYEQFF,TGTGCCAGCAGTTTTGGAGGGAGGGCATACTATGAGCAGTTCTTC,TRBJ2-1,TRBD2,TRBV12-3/TRBV12-4,many
CASSQVADYNEQFF,TGCGCCAGCAGCCAAGTTGCGGACTACAATGAGCAGTTCTTC,TRBJ2-1,-,TRBV4-3,many
CASSRLTDTQYF,TGTGCCAGCAGCCGCCTCACAGATACGCAGTATTTT,TRBJ2-3,-,TRBV7-8,many
CASSRDRDIYNSPLHF,TGTGCCAGCAGCCGGGACAGGGACATTTACAATTCACCCCTCCACTTT,TRBJ1-6,TRBD1,TRBV7-9,many
CASSTHGNTIYF,TGTGCCAGCAGCACACATGGAAACACCATATATTTT,TRBJ1-3,-,TRBV7-2,few
CTTSDLGGGHLYGYTF,TGTACCACCAGTGATTTGGGCGGGGGCCACCTCTATGGCTACACCTTC,TRBJ1-2,-,TRBV24-1,once
CASSLDLSLNYKQYF,TGTGCCAGCAGCTTAGACCTCAGCCTAAACTACAAGCAGTACTTC,TRBJ2-7,-,TRBV7-3,-
CASGLARGGSPNTEAFF,TGTGCTAGTGGTTTGGCGAGAGGTGGGTCTCCGAACACTGAAGCTTTCTTT,TRBJ1-1,-,TRBV12-5,few
CASSFLQGTYEQYF,TGTGCCAGCAGCTTTCTTCAGGGAACCTACGAGCAGTACTTC,TRBJ2-7,-,TRBV11-1,many
CASSLAVNPSLGDEQYF,TGCGCCAGCAGCTTGGCCGTAAACCCGAGTCTCGGCGACGAGCAGTACTTC,TRBJ2-7,-,TRBV5-1,-
CASATGGNQPQHF,TGTGCCAGTGCAACAGGGGGCAATCAGCCCCAGCATTTT,TRBJ1-5,TRBD1,TRBV19,-
CAWSPPLLAGGTRGQFF,TGTGCCTGGAGTCCGCCCTTACTAGCGGGAGGGACGAGAGGGCAGTTCTTC,TRBJ2-1,TRBD2,TRBV30,few
CASHRDMNTEAFF,TGTGCCAGCCACAGGGACATGAACACTGAAGCTTTCTTT,TRBJ1-1,-,TRBV2,many
CASSPSLQETQYF,TGTGCCAGCTCACCTTCCTTACAAGAGACCCAGTACTTC,TRBJ2-5,-,TRBV18,-
CASSHYSANTGELFF,TGTGCCAGCAGCCATTACAGCGCGAACACCGGGGAGCTGTTTTTT,TRBJ2-2,-,TRBV3-1,few
CSARGQGKSEQYF,TGCAGTGCTAGGGGACAGGGAAAGTCCGAGCAGTACTTC,TRBJ2-7,TRBD1,TRBV20-1,-
CAWSVQGATNEKLFF,TGTGCCTGGAGTGTACAGGGGGCAACTAATGAAAAACTGTTTTTT,TRBJ1-4,TRBD1,TRBV30,few
CSVTSGQPHPNYGYTF,TGCAGCGTTACCAGTGGACAGCCCCATCCAAACTATGGCTACACCTTC,TRBJ1-2,-,TRBV29-1,-